This TCR beta chain was captured by sequencing in a study of shared clonotypes between healthy human individuals. Study summary: Used for every donor were three CD4 naive, three CD4 memory, two CD8 naive and one CD8 memory plate.

From germline, CDR1 is LNHNV and CDR2 YYDKDF (reference sequence). This CDR3 contains 16 residues. V was clipped by 4 bases and J by 0 bases, with 10 bases between them. Clones were sequenced by immunoSEQ multiplex PCR, and TCRdb holds only the in-frame ones, with some missing. The repertoire includes around 2.1 million clones, about 92% of them detected once, and more than 1.5% sits in the top ten. Naive CD8 populations comprised CD45RO-negative cells positively selected for CCR7, excluding terminally differentiated effector memory CD45RA+ cells. Sample: naive CD8+ T cells from PBMCs. The sequence was obtained from a man younger than 35 in good health. Some clones in this sample may be carry-over from other donors' samples. This sequence joins TRBV15 and TRBJ2-6; maybe TRBD2 (6 bases). CDR3 loop: CATSMTGVSGANVLTF. For the CDR3, the DNA is TGTGCCACCAGCATGACGGGGGTCTCTGGGGCCAACGTCCTGACTTTC.